The 5 T cell receptor beta chains reported below all come from one sample, sequenced in a study of graft-versus-host responses after intestinal transplantation. Generated by immunoSEQ multiplex PCR, the TCRdb table keeps only in-frame clones and is missing some. The sample lists about 90,000 clones, 85% to 95% occurring once. Their target antigens are unknown. The input for sequencing was unstimulated CD8+ T cells sorted from spleen or lymph node cells, taken before intestinal transplant. These receptor sequences come from a human donor who received an intestinal transplant.

The chain uses TRBV27 and TRBJ2-2, with 8 bases identical to TRBD2. V shed 2 bases and J 2 bases; nucleotides not matched to a gene: 7. Germline values: CDR1 MNHEY, CDR2 SMNVEV (reference sequence). This CDR3 region has 17 residues. The CDR3: CASSLIGRGDNTGELFF. Written as DNA, the CDR3 is TGTGCCAGCAGTTTAATAGGGCGGGGGGACAACACCGGGGAGCTGTTTTTT.

This clone is a singleton in its sample. The rearrangement uses TRBV28 and TRBJ1-2, with D unclear. Trimming pared 3 bases from V and 2 bases from J, leaving 7 bases between. The CDR3 runs to 13 residues. Germline V gene lookup returns CDR1 MDHEN and CDR2 SYDVKM. This CDR3 is CASSLSGNYGYTF. The DNA for the CDR3 is TGTGCCAGCAGTTTGAGCGGGAACTATGGCTACACCTTC.

This clone was detected once. The chain recombines TRBV19 with TRBJ1-2; D is uncertain. Germline V gene data show CDR1 as LNHDA and CDR2 as SQIVND (reference sequence). CDR3 length: 13 amino acids. Trimming took off 6 bases at V and 3 bases at J, with 11 bases between the two ends. The CDR3 here is CASSLGPYYGYTF. The DNA for the CDR3 is TGTGCCAGTAGCCTAGGCCCCTACTATGGCTACACCTTC.

This chain joins TRBV4-1 and TRBJ2-7, with D perhaps matching TRBD1 (6 bases). CDR1 and CDR2 from the germline V gene are MGHRA and YSYEKL. This CDR3 region has 15 residues. V gave up 1 base and J gave up 2 bases, with 12 bases separating them. The DNA of the CDR3 is TGCGCCAGCAGCCAAGGAGCGACAGGAACCTACGAGCAGTACTTC. The encoded protein is CASSQGATGTYEQYF.

The chain carries TRBV6-1 and TRBJ2-3, with 12 bases identical to TRBD2. The CDR3 runs 17 residues. V lost 0 bases and J lost 5; bases outside the gene matches: 6. Germline loops: CDR1 MNHNS, CDR2 SASEGT. This CDR3 reads CASSEAPSGRAGDTQYF. DNA for the CDR3: TGTGCCAGCAGTGAAGCGCCTAGCGGGAGGGCCGGAGATACGCAGTATTTT.